This T cell receptor (beta chain) was identified in a study of post-analysis software for immune sequencing data. Study at large: Included courses were relapsing-remitting and secondary progressive multiple sclerosis; progressive-relapsing multiple sclerosis was also included.

This CDR3 spans 13 amino acids. Per the germline V gene, CDR1 is MGHRA and CDR2 is YSYEKL. With 1 base removed from V and 2 bases from J, the gap between germline ends came to 5 bases. Regarding the study as a whole: Samples prepared in the same batch strongly co-clustered by F measure. Comparison with controls showed significantly lower normalized Chao1 diversity in multiple sclerosis patients. Included in a set of roughly five TRBV segments more frequent in patients than controls were TRBV5-6, TRBV5-1 and TRBV20-1.

Every TCR beta cDNA library bore unique molecular identifiers. Yield was roughly 0.5 million cDNA molecules from 1 to 10 million T cells. Each CDR3 protein is one row after TCRdb ran MiXCR on the PCR reads. Of hundreds of thousands of distinct CDR3 sequences listed, around 40% are singletons. On this clonotype: What it binds is not known.

The chain is built from TRBV4-1 and TRBJ2-5; D ambiguous. This receptor was identified in a girl aged 10 to 17 with multiple sclerosis. What was sequenced was blood. The CDR3: CASSQVIQETQYF. In nucleotides, the CDR3 is TGCGCCAGCAGCCAAGTCATACAAGAGACCCAGTACTTC.